This T cell receptor beta chain was sequenced in a study of shared clonotypes between healthy human individuals. Donors, without exception, were Caucasian adults residing in Nashville, Tennessee. Study-wide results and limits: Only a few donors were included, so the genetic and exposure-history diversity represented was limited.

Trimming stripped 5 bases from V and 5 bases from J, with 10 bases between. This CDR3 is built from 12 residues. The germline CDR1 and CDR2 sequences are GTSNPN and SVGIG (reference sequence). Original methodology: ImmunoSEQ junction-only sequences lacked quality scores, so their filtering differed. Sequencing was performed with immunoSEQ multiplex PCR; in TCRdb, only in-frame clones are kept and a portion is missing. Clone size and the V and J calls come from that table; the DNA yielded D and trimming. The sample has about a million clones; about 75% are singletons. The count of this clone is one. Its matching antigen is unknown.

The sequence came from a man between 18 and 29 years old in good health. The sample consisted of memory CD4+ T cells sorted from blood. Subset: CD45RA-negative fraction. The chain uses TRBV30 and TRBJ2-1; D is uncertain. The CDR3: CAWGLEHNEQFF. DNA for the CDR3: TGTGCCTGGGGCCTCGAGCACAATGAGCAGTTCTTC.